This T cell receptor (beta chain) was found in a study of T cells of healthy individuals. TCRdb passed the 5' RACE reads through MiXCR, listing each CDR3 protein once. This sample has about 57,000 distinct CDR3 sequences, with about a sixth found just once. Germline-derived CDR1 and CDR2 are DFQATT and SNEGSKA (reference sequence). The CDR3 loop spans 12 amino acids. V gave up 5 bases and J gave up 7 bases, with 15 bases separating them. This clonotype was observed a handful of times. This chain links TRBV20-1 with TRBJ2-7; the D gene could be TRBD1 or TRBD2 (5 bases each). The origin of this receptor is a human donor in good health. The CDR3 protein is CSAGRGTGEQYF. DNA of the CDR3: TGCAGTGCTGGGCGAGGGACGGGGGAGCAGTACTTC.